This T cell receptor beta chain was sequenced during a study of shared clonotypes between healthy human individuals. Terminally differentiated effector memory CD45RA+ cells were left out of the naive CD8 fraction, which was CD45RO-negative and positively selected for CCR7. Over several immunoSEQ plates, each subset's genomic DNA was distributed in even portions. Sorted-subset replicate PCRs used roughly 220 ng DNA, some 33,000 T cell genomes. The repertoire was sequenced with immunoSEQ multiplex PCR; TCRdb's copy has only in-frame clones and lacks some. The sample has about 580,000 clones; 98% are singletons. The germline V gene encodes CDR1 SNHLY and CDR2 FYNNEI. The CDR3 totals 16 residues. V dropped 1 base and J dropped 0 bases, with 9 bases sitting between them.

This sequence was found in a man younger than 45 in good health. V and J are TRBV2 and TRBJ2-2; D gene unclear. Specimen: naive CD8+ T cells sorted from blood. DNA for the CDR3: TGTGCCAGCAGTGAAGGGGGTGGTACGAACACCGGGGAGCTGTTTTTT. Translating gives CASSEGGGTNTGELFF. The variable domain in full, completed from reference TRBV2 and TRBJ2-2, reads EPEVTQTPSHQVTQMGQEVILRCVPISNHLYFYWYRQILGQKVEFLVSFYNNEISEKSEIFDDQFSVERPDGSNFTLKIRSTKLEDSAMYFCASSEGGGTNTGELFFGEGSRLTVL.